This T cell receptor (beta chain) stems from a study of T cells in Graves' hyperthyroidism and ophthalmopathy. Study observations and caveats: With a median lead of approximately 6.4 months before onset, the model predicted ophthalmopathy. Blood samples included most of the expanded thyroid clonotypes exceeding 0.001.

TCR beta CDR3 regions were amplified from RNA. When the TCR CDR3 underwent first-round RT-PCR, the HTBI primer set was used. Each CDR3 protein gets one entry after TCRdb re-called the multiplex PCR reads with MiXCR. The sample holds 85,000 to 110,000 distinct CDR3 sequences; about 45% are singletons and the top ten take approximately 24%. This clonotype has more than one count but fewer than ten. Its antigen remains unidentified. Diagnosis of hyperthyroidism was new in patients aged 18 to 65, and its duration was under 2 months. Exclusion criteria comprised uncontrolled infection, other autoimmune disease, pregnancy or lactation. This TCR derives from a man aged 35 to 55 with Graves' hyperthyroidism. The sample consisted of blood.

Here the CDR3 reads CASSQARGQVNIQYF. Written as DNA, the CDR3 is TGTGCCAGCAGCCAAGCAAGGGGGCAGGTAAACATTCAGTACTTC. The genes are TRBV7-2 and TRBJ2-4; TRBD1 aligns across 7 bases. The V gene's germline CDR1 is SGHTA and CDR2 FQGNSA. CDR3 length: 15 residues. The V and J ends lost 5 bases and 6 bases, in that order; junction bases with no gene match: 10.